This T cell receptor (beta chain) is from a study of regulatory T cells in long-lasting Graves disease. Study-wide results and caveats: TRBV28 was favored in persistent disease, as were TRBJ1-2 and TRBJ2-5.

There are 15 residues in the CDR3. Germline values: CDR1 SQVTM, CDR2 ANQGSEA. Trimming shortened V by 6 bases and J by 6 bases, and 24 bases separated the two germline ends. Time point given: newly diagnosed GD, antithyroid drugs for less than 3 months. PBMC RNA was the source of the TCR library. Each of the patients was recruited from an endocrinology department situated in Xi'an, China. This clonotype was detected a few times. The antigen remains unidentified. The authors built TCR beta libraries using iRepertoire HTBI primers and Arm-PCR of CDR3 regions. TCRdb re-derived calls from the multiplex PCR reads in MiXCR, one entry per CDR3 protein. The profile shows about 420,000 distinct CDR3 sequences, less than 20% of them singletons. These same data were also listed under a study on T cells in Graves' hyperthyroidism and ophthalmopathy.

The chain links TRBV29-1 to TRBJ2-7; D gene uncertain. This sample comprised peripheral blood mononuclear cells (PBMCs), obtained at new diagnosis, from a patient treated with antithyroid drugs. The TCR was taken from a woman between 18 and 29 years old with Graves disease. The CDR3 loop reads CSVGPRQGWQTEQYF. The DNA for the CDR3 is TGCAGCGTAGGTCCTCGACAAGGGTGGCAAACCGAGCAGTACTTC.